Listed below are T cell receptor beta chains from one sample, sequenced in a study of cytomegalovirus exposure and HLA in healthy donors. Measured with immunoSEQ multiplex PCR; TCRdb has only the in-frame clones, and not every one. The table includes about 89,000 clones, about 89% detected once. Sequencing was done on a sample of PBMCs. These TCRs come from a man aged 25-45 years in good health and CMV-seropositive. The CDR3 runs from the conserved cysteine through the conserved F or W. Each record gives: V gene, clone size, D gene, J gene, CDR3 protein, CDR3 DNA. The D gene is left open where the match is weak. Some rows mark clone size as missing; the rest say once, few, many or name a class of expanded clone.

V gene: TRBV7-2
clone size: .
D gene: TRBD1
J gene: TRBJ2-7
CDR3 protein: CASSLDRGISYEQYF
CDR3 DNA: TGTGCCAGCAGCTTAGACAGGGGGATCTCCTACGAGCAGTACTTC

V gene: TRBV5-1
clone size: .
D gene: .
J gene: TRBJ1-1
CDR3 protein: CASSHLGGNTEAFF
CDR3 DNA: TGCGCCAGCAGCCATTTGGGGGGGAACACTGAAGCTTTCTTT

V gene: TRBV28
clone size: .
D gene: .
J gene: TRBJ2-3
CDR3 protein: CASSTNSGGRTDTQYF
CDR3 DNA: TGTGCCAGCAGTACGAACTCCGGAGGGCGAACAGATACGCAGTATTTT

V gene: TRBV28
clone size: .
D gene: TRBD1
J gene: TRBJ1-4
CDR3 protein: CASSPSGTANEKLFF
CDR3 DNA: TGTGCCAGCAGTCCTTCCGGGACAGCTAATGAAAAACTGTTTTTT

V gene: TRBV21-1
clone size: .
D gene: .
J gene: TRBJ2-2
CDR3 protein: CASSNPLTSEGGELFF
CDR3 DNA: TGTGCCAGCAGCAACCCCCTGACTAGCGAGGGCGGGGAGCTGTTTTTT

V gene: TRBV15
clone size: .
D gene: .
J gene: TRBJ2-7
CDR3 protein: CATSTRETGREQYF
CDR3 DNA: TGTGCCACCAGCACCCGGGAAACGGGCCGCGAGCAGTACTTC

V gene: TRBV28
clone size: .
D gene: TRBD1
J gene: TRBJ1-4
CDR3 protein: CASSLAGQGLEKLFF
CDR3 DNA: TGTGCCAGCAGCCTGGCGGGACAGGGGCTGGAAAAACTGTTTTTT

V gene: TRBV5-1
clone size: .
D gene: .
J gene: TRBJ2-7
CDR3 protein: CASSLVGFNYEQYF
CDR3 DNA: TGCGCCAGCAGCTTGGTCGGGTTTAATTACGAGCAGTACTTC

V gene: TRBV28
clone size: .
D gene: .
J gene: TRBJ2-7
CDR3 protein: CASRSWGEKTYEQYF
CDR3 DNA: TGTGCCAGCAGGAGCTGGGGGGAAAAAACCTACGAGCAGTACTTC

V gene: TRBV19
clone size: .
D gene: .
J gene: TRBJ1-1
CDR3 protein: CASSIASYRVGSTEAFF
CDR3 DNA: TGTGCCAGTAGTATCGCCTCTTACAGGGTAGGGAGCACTGAAGCTTTCTTT

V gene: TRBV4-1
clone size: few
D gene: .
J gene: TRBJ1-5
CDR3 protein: CASSQTTLSSNQPQHF
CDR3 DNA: TGCGCCAGCAGCCAGACTACGCTCAGCTCCAATCAGCCCCAGCATTTT

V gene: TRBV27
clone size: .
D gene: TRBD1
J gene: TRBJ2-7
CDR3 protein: CASSPTGFYYEQYF
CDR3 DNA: TGTGCCAGCAGCCCGACAGGGTTCTACTACGAGCAGTACTTC

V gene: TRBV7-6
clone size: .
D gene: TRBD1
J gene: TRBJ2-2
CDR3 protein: CASSSGQGMNTGELFF
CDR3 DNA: TGTGCCAGCAGCTCCGGACAGGGGATGAACACCGGGGAGCTGTTTTTT

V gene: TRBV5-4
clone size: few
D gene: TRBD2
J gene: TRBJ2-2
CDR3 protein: CASSFGGLGSNTGELFF
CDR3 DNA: TGTGCCAGCAGCTTTGGGGGACTAGGGTCGAACACCGGGGAGCTGTTTTTT

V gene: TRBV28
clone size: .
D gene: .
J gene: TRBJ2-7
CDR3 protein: CASSLFREQYF
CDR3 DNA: TGTGCCAGCAGTTTATTCAGGGAGCAGTACTTC

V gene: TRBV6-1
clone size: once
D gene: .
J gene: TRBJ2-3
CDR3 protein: CASRAGSTDTQYF
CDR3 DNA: TGTGCCAGCAGGGCAGGTAGCACAGATACGCAGTATTTT

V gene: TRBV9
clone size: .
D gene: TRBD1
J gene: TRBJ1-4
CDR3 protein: CASSDGTGEVANEKLFF
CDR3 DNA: TGTGCCAGCAGCGACGGGACAGGGGAGGTGGCTAATGAAAAACTGTTTTTT

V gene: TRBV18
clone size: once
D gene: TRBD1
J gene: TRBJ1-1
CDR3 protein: CASSRSTGTGTEAFF
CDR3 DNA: TGTGCCAGCTCACGCTCGACAGGGACTGGTACTGAAGCTTTCTTT

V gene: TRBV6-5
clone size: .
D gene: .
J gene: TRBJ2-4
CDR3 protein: CASSYSAGGAKNIQYF
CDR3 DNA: TGTGCCAGCAGTTACTCAGCGGGCGGTGCCAAAAACATTCAGTACTTC

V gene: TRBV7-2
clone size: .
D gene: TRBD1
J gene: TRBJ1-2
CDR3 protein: CASSLWDRANGYTF
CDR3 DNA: TGTGCCAGCAGCTTATGGGACAGGGCCAATGGCTACACCTTC

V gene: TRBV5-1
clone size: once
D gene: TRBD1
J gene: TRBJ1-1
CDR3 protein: CASSAGQGRTEAFF
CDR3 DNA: TGCGCCAGCAGCGCGGGACAGGGAAGGACTGAAGCTTTCTTT

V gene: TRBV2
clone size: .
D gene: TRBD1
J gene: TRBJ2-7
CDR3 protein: CASSGRRDSVSYEQYF
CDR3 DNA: TGTGCCAGCAGTGGCCGCCGGGACAGTGTCTCCTACGAGCAGTACTTC

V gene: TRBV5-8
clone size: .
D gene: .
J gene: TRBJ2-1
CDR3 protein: CASSYPQQGKYNEQFF
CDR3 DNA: TGTGCCAGCAGCTACCCACAACAGGGAAAATACAATGAGCAGTTCTTC

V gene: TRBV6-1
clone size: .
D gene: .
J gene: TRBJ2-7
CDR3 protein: CASSEARGYEQYF
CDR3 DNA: TGTGCCAGCAGTGAAGCGAGAGGGTACGAGCAGTACTTC

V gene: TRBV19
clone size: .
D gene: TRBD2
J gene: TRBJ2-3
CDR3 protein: CASSKRPAGVSDTQYF
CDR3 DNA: TGTGCCAGTAGTAAACGACCAGCGGGAGTTTCAGATACGCAGTATTTT

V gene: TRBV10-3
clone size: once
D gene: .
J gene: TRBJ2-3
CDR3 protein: CAISETNTDTQYF
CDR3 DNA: TGTGCCATCAGTGAGACAAACACAGATACGCAGTATTTT

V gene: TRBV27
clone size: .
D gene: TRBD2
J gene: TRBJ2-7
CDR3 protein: CASSLWVAGPYEQYF
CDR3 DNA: TGTGCCAGCAGTTTATGGGTAGCGGGACCCTACGAGCAGTACTTC

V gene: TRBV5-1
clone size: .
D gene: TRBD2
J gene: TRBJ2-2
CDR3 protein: CASSWGGWGNTGELFF
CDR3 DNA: TGCGCCAGCAGCTGGGGAGGGTGGGGAAACACCGGGGAGCTGTTTTTT

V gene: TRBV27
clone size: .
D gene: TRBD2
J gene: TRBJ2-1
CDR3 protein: CASSSQLAGVSEQFF
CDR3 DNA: TGTGCCAGCAGTTCCCAACTAGCGGGAGTAAGTGAGCAGTTCTTC

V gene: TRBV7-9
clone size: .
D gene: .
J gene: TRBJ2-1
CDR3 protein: CASSLGLVNYNEQFF
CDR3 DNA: TGTGCCAGCAGCTTAGGACTAGTAAACTACAATGAGCAGTTCTTC

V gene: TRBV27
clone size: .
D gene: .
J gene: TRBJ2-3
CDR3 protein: CASPGVGRTDTQYF
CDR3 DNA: TGTGCCAGCCCCGGGGTGGGCCGCACAGATACGCAGTATTTT

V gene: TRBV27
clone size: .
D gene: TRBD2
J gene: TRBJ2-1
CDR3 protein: CASSLYSSGRPSSYNEQFF
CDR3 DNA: TGTGCCAGCAGTTTATATTCTAGCGGGAGGCCAAGCTCCTACAATGAGCAGTTCTTC

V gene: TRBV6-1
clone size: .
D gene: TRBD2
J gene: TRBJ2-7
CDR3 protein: CASSVAGEIYEQYF
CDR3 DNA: TGTGCCAGCAGCGTAGCGGGAGAGATCTACGAGCAGTACTTC

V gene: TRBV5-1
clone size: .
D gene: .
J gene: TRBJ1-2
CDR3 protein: CASSLGQIDYGYTF
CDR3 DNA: TGCGCCAGCAGCTTGGGACAGATAGACTATGGCTACACCTTC

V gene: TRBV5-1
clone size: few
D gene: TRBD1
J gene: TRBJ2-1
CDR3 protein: CASSLGTGVGEQFF
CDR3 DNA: TGCGCCAGCAGCTTGGGGACAGGGGTAGGTGAGCAGTTCTTC

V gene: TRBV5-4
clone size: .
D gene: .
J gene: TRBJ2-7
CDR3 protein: CASSSGHHGAYEQYF
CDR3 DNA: TGTGCCAGCAGCTCGGGACATCATGGGGCCTACGAGCAGTACTTC

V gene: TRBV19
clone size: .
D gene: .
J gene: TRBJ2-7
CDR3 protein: CASSKTLVDRHEQYF
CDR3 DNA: TGTGCCAGTAGCAAAACACTAGTCGACCGTCACGAGCAGTACTTC

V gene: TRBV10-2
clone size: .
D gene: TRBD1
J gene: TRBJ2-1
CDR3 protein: CASRTGDAHNEQFF
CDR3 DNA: TGCGCCAGCAGGACAGGGGATGCCCACAATGAGCAGTTCTTC

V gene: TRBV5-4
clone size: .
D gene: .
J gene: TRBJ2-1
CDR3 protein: CAGRDRDFLEQFF
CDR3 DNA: TGTGCCGGGCGGGACAGAGATTTTCTGGAGCAGTTCTTC

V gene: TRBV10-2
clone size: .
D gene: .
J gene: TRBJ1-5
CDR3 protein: CASSETSRRPQHF
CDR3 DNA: TGCGCCAGCAGTGAGACCTCGCGGCGGCCCCAGCATTTT